These T cell receptor beta chains were read from a single sample in a study of neurological immune-mediated disorders. Using its own MiXCR run on the 5' RACE reads, TCRdb lists one record per CDR3 protein. The sample contains 40,000 to 55,000 distinct CDR3 sequences, over 9% of which appear only once. The sequenced sample was PBMCs. The receptors come from a woman between 40 and 50 years old with HTLV-1-associated myelopathy (HAM/TSP). Each CDR3 is given with its conserved first and last residue. The D gene is left open where the match is weak. The listing skips clone size in some rows; elsewhere it reads once, few, many or a size class.

j_gene: TRBJ2-7; d_gene: NA; abundance: many; v_gene: TRBV6-1; CDR3nt: TGTGCCAGCAGAGATGAACCTTACGAGCAGTACTTC; CDR3aa: CASRDEPYEQYF
j_gene: TRBJ1-1; d_gene: TRBD1; abundance: many; v_gene: TRBV7-2; CDR3nt: TGTGCCAGCAGCCCTAAGACAGGGGGAGGGACTGAAGCTTTCTTT; CDR3aa: CASSPKTGGGTEAFF
j_gene: TRBJ2-7; d_gene: NA; abundance: NA; v_gene: TRBV9; CDR3nt: TGTGCCAGCAGCGTAGGGGGATCTGCCGAGCAGTACTTC; CDR3aa: CASSVGGSAEQYF
j_gene: TRBJ2-7; d_gene: TRBD2; abundance: many; v_gene: TRBV10-3; CDR3nt: TGTGCCATCAGTGACCGAAGCGGGGGGCACTACGAGCAGTACTTC; CDR3aa: CAISDRSGGHYEQYF
j_gene: TRBJ1-4; d_gene: TRBD1; abundance: few; v_gene: TRBV2; CDR3nt: TGTGCCAGCAGTGAAGGGACAGGGCCAGATGAAAAACTGTTTTTT; CDR3aa: CASSEGTGPDEKLFF
j_gene: TRBJ1-3; d_gene: NA; abundance: many; v_gene: TRBV5-6; CDR3nt: TGTGCCAGCAGCTTGGGACGGCTCTCTGGAAACACCATATATTTT; CDR3aa: CASSLGRLSGNTIYF
j_gene: TRBJ2-3; d_gene: NA; abundance: many; v_gene: TRBV9; CDR3nt: TGTGCCAGCAGCGTACTCACAGATACGCAGTATTTT; CDR3aa: CASSVLTDTQYF
j_gene: TRBJ1-2; d_gene: NA; abundance: many; v_gene: TRBV5-1; CDR3nt: TGCGCCAGCAGCACTTCAGGGACGGGTATTTATGGCTACACCTTC; CDR3aa: CASSTSGTGIYGYTF
j_gene: TRBJ2-3; d_gene: NA; abundance: many; v_gene: TRBV9; CDR3nt: TGCCCGACGGTAGGAGATACGCAGTATTTT; CDR3aa: CPTVGDTQYF
j_gene: TRBJ2-1; d_gene: TRBD1; abundance: many; v_gene: TRBV4-3; CDR3nt: TGCGCCAGCAGCCATACCTACAGGGGGGCCATTGGCAATGAGCAGTTCTTC; CDR3aa: CASSHTYRGAIGNEQFF
j_gene: TRBJ2-7; d_gene: NA; abundance: many; v_gene: TRBV2; CDR3nt: TGTGCCAGCAGGGGGGGAGACAGGGTTTCCTACGAGCAGTACTTC; CDR3aa: CASRGGDRVSYEQYF
j_gene: TRBJ2-1; d_gene: TRBD1; abundance: NA; v_gene: TRBV2; CDR3nt: TGTGCCAGCGGATTTCCTATGTCAGGGGGCGAATGGGCCGAGCAGTTCTTC; CDR3aa: CASGFPMSGGEWAEQFF
j_gene: TRBJ1-5; d_gene: NA; abundance: many; v_gene: TRBV12-3/TRBV12-4; CDR3nt: TGTGCCAGCAGTCCCCCACAGGGAAGGAGGGGAAATCAGCCCCAGCATTTT; CDR3aa: CASSPPQGRRGNQPQHF
j_gene: TRBJ2-1; d_gene: NA; abundance: many; v_gene: TRBV7-2; CDR3nt: TGTGCCAGCAGCTTACTAGCGTGGCCCCCCTACAATGAGCAGTTCTTC; CDR3aa: CASSLLAWPPYNEQFF
j_gene: TRBJ1-1; d_gene: NA; abundance: many; v_gene: TRBV2; CDR3nt: TGTGCCAGCAGTGAACAAACAGGGCGCCCTTTGTCAGCTTTCTTT; CDR3aa: CASSEQTGRPLSAFF
j_gene: TRBJ2-1; d_gene: NA; abundance: many; v_gene: TRBV5-1; CDR3nt: TGCGCCAGCAGCCCGAGACGGGACTTCAACTCCTACAATGAGCAGTTCTTC; CDR3aa: CASSPRRDFNSYNEQFF
j_gene: TRBJ1-2; d_gene: NA; abundance: few; v_gene: TRBV7-2; CDR3nt: TGTGCCAGCAGCCCTGGACAGCGAAACTATGGCTACACCTTC; CDR3aa: CASSPGQRNYGYTF
j_gene: TRBJ2-1; d_gene: NA; abundance: many; v_gene: TRBV10-3; CDR3nt: TGTGCCATCAGTGTAGGAGGGGGGGGTGAGCAGTTCTTC; CDR3aa: CAISVGGGGEQFF
j_gene: TRBJ2-1; d_gene: NA; abundance: many; v_gene: TRBV6-5; CDR3nt: TGTGCCAGCACCCGTCGGGGGTTCCAGTTCTTC; CDR3aa: CASTRRGFQFF
j_gene: TRBJ1-4; d_gene: TRBD1; abundance: many; v_gene: TRBV12-3/TRBV12-4; CDR3nt: TGTGCCAGCAGTTCCGCCGCCGGGACAGGTTTTCCCTCTTTTGAAAAACTGTTTTTT; CDR3aa: CASSSAAGTGFPSFEKLFF
j_gene: TRBJ2-3; d_gene: NA; abundance: many; v_gene: TRBV7-6; CDR3nt: TGTGCCAGCAGCTTAGCGCCGGAAAGGGGGACAGATACGCAGTATTTT; CDR3aa: CASSLAPERGTDTQYF
j_gene: TRBJ1-2; d_gene: NA; abundance: many; v_gene: TRBV5-1; CDR3nt: TGCGCCAGCAGCTTGTTCGTCCGGGCGGGTGGCTACACCTTC; CDR3aa: CASSLFVRAGGYTF
j_gene: TRBJ2-2; d_gene: NA; abundance: many; v_gene: TRBV10-3; CDR3nt: TGTGCCATCAGTGAGTCCCTCCCCCAGGCCGCCCGGGAGCTGTTTTTT; CDR3aa: CAISESLPQAARELFF
j_gene: TRBJ1-5; d_gene: TRBD1; abundance: many; v_gene: TRBV29-1; CDR3nt: TGCAGCGTCGGACAGGCGCGTAGCAATCAGCCCCAGCATTTT; CDR3aa: CSVGQARSNQPQHF
j_gene: TRBJ2-7; d_gene: NA; abundance: many; v_gene: TRBV12-3/TRBV12-4; CDR3nt: TGTGCCAGCAGTTTGGGCAGGTTCTACGAGCAGTACTTC; CDR3aa: CASSLGRFYEQYF
j_gene: TRBJ2-5; d_gene: NA; abundance: NA; v_gene: TRBV12-2; CDR3nt: TGTGCAAGTCGTTACACACTAGCGGGGGAAGAGACCCAGTACTTC; CDR3aa: CASRYTLAGEETQYF
j_gene: TRBJ1-3; d_gene: NA; abundance: NA; v_gene: TRBV18; CDR3nt: TGTGCCAGCTCAACGGGGGTGCTCGGAAACACCATATATTTT; CDR3aa: CASSTGVLGNTIYF
j_gene: TRBJ2-2; d_gene: NA; abundance: NA; v_gene: TRBV7-2; CDR3nt: TGTGCCATCAGCCGACTATCGAACACCGGGGAGCTGTTTTTT; CDR3aa: CAISRLSNTGELFF
j_gene: TRBJ2-1; d_gene: TRBD1; abundance: few; v_gene: TRBV7-6; CDR3nt: TGTGCCAGCAATCGGGGACAGGGCTCCTACAATGAGCAGTTCTTC; CDR3aa: CASNRGQGSYNEQFF
j_gene: TRBJ1-1; d_gene: NA; abundance: NA; v_gene: TRBV5-8; CDR3nt: TGTGCCAGCAGCCCCCAGGTCATCTCCACTGAAGCTTTCTTT; CDR3aa: CASSPQVISTEAFF
j_gene: TRBJ2-1; d_gene: NA; abundance: many; v_gene: TRBV20-1; CDR3nt: TGCAGTGCGGAACCCACGACATCATTCTCCTACAATGAGCAGTTCTTC; CDR3aa: CSAEPTTSFSYNEQFF
j_gene: TRBJ1-1; d_gene: NA; abundance: NA; v_gene: TRBV7-2; CDR3nt: TGTGACAGCAGCCCTACACCTTTAAGCGGCGAAGCTTTCTTT; CDR3aa: CDSSPTPLSGEAFF
j_gene: TRBJ1-3; d_gene: NA; abundance: many; v_gene: TRBV12-3/TRBV12-4; CDR3nt: TGTGCCAGCAGCCAACAGGGTCTCGGAAACACCATATATTTT; CDR3aa: CASSQQGLGNTIYF
j_gene: TRBJ2-2; d_gene: NA; abundance: many; v_gene: TRBV5-1; CDR3nt: TGCGCCAGCAGCTTACCACAGACCACCGGGGAGCTGTTTTTT; CDR3aa: CASSLPQTTGELFF
j_gene: TRBJ2-2; d_gene: TRBD1; abundance: many; v_gene: TRBV12-5; CDR3nt: TGTGCTAGTGGTTCTCCGGGACAGGAGAACACCGGGGAGCTGTTTTTT; CDR3aa: CASGSPGQENTGELFF
j_gene: TRBJ1-3; d_gene: NA; abundance: many; v_gene: TRBV12-3/TRBV12-4; CDR3nt: TGTGCCAGCAGCTCAAGAGGGGAATTTGGAAACACCATATATTTT; CDR3aa: CASSSRGEFGNTIYF
j_gene: TRBJ2-1; d_gene: NA; abundance: many; v_gene: TRBV5-1; CDR3nt: TGCGCCAGCAGCTTAGGAGACGGGTACAATGAGCAGTTCTTC; CDR3aa: CASSLGDGYNEQFF
j_gene: TRBJ1-6; d_gene: TRBD1; abundance: many; v_gene: TRBV12-3/TRBV12-4; CDR3nt: TGTGCCAGCAGTGAATGGGACAGCTATAATTCACCCCTCCACTTT; CDR3aa: CASSEWDSYNSPLHF
j_gene: TRBJ1-4; d_gene: NA; abundance: many; v_gene: TRBV28; CDR3nt: TGTGCCAGCAGTTTCCTCTCGGGACCCCCTGCAGAAAAACTGTTTTTT; CDR3aa: CASSFLSGPPAEKLFF
j_gene: TRBJ2-7; d_gene: NA; abundance: many; v_gene: TRBV6-5; CDR3nt: TGTGCCAGCAGACCACAGGCCAACTACGAGCAGTACTTC; CDR3aa: CASRPQANYEQYF
j_gene: TRBJ2-2; d_gene: TRBD2; abundance: many; v_gene: TRBV4-3; CDR3nt: TGCGCCAGCAGCCAAGATTTCGCCCATAAGGGACTAGCGGCGAAACGGAACACCGGGGAGCTGTTTTTT; CDR3aa: CASSQDFAHKGLAAKRNTGELFF
j_gene: TRBJ1-6; d_gene: NA; abundance: many; v_gene: TRBV12-5; CDR3nt: TGTGCTAGCTCGGACGGGAGCTCACCCCTCCACTTT; CDR3aa: CASSDGSSPLHF
j_gene: TRBJ2-7; d_gene: TRBD2; abundance: many; v_gene: TRBV12-3/TRBV12-4; CDR3nt: TGTGCCAGCAGTCCGGGGGGGAGATACGAGCAGTACTTC; CDR3aa: CASSPGGRYEQYF
j_gene: TRBJ1-1; d_gene: NA; abundance: many; v_gene: TRBV5-1; CDR3nt: TGCGCCAGCAGCCTGGAGGCCAGTGCGGGCACTGAAGCTTTCTTT; CDR3aa: CASSLEASAGTEAFF
j_gene: TRBJ2-3; d_gene: NA; abundance: many; v_gene: TRBV4-3; CDR3nt: TGCGCCAGCAGCCTTTTGGGGGTCACAGATACGCAGTATTTT; CDR3aa: CASSLLGVTDTQYF
j_gene: TRBJ2-5; d_gene: TRBD2; abundance: many; v_gene: TRBV5-1; CDR3nt: TGCGCCAGCAGCTTGGAAACTAGCGGGGAAGAGACCCAGTACTTC; CDR3aa: CASSLETSGEETQYF
j_gene: TRBJ1-1; d_gene: TRBD1; abundance: many; v_gene: TRBV29-1; CDR3nt: TGCAGCGTTGAAACAGGGGCTTCTGAAGCTTTCTTT; CDR3aa: CSVETGASEAFF
j_gene: TRBJ1-5; d_gene: TRBD1; abundance: many; v_gene: TRBV6-2/TRBV6-3; CDR3nt: TGTGCCAGCAGTTTTTCCCCGGACAGGAGCAATCAGCCCCAGCATTTT; CDR3aa: CASSFSPDRSNQPQHF